Below, 20 T cell receptor beta chains from the same sample are listed, as sequenced in a study of T-cell reconstitution after alpha-beta-depleted transplantation in children. Preparation of the TCRbeta library was carried out with unique molecular identifiers. TCRdb independently ran MiXCR on the PCR reads; one entry per CDR3 protein. The data show about 270,000 distinct CDR3 sequences, almost 10% seen once. Sequencing used PBMCs from the stem cell graft donor, obtained from the stem cell graft. The receptors derive from a human donor who donated a stem cell graft to a child with SCID.

This clonotype was observed a few times. The chain uses TRBV12-3 or TRBV12-4 and TRBJ2-5, with D perhaps matching TRBD1 or TRBD2 (6 bases each). V gave up 0 bases and J gave up 5 bases, with 19 bases separating them. The CDR3 consists of 17 residues. The CDR3 DNA sequence: TGTGCCAGCAGTTTAGCGGGGGGCCGATTAACGACGGAGACCCAGTACTTC. Protein sequence: CASSLAGGRLTTETQYF.

The DNA of the CDR3 is TGTGCCATCCGGGGGATGAACACTGAAGCTTTCTTT. This gives the protein CAIRGMNTEAFF. V usage is TRBV10-3 and J usage is TRBJ1-1; possibly TRBD1 for D (5 bases). The germline CDR1 and CDR2 sequences are ENHRY and SYGVKD. The CDR3 covers 12 residues. Trimming took off 8 bases at V and 0 bases at J, with 7 bases between the two ends.

This clonotype was seen a handful of times. The genes are TRBV7-2 and TRBJ2-3; tentative D call: TRBD1 (7 bases). The V end lost 2 bases, the J end lost 5 bases, and 8 bases lay between the germline ends. The germline V gene has CDR1 SGHTA and CDR2 FQGNSA. The CDR3 sequence is 13 residues long. CDR3 loop: CASSLQGGDTQYF. CDR3 bases: TGTGCCAGCAGCTTACAGGGGGGAGATACGCAGTATTTT.

This clonotype was recorded a few times. The chain carries TRBV12-3 or TRBV12-4 and TRBJ2-2; D ambiguous. CDR3 length equals 14 residues. The V end lost 5 bases, the J end lost 4 bases, and 11 bases lay between the germline ends. Here the CDR3 DNA reads TGTGCCAGCAGTCCACCCGGTGTCACCGGGGAGCTGTTTTTT. Protein: CASSPPGVTGELFF.

The chain has TRBV4-2 and TRBJ1-1; 8 bases line up with TRBD1. Per the germline V gene, CDR1 is LGHNA and CDR2 is YNFKEQ. V was clipped by 0 bases and J by 5 bases; unmatched bases: 5. The CDR3 length is 15 residues. The CDR3 DNA follows: TGTGCCAGCAGCCAAGATTGGCAGGGGGCGACTGAAGCTTTCTTT. Its protein product is CASSQDWQGATEAFF.

This clonotype has only a few counts. The V gene is TRBV12-3 or TRBV12-4, the J gene TRBJ2-3, with TRBD2 as a possible D gene (5 bases). The CDR3 extends over 15 amino acids. Trimming took off 6 bases at V and 2 bases at J, with 15 bases between the two ends. The CDR3: CASRTLDPHTDTQYF. The CDR3 nucleotides read TGTGCCAGCAGAACACTAGATCCCCACACAGATACGCAGTATTTT.

The table lists this clonotype with many counts. This chain links TRBV6-1 with TRBJ2-6; 7 bases match TRBD2. CDR3 length: 17 residues. Unmatched junction bases numbered 10, after V lost 6 bases and J lost 2 bases. Per germline, CDR1 MNHNS and CDR2 SASEGT. The CDR3 nucleotides are TGTGCCAGCAGCACTACCGAGGGGAGGGCTGGGGCCAACGTCCTGACTTTC. Its translation: CASSTTEGRAGANVLTF.

The CDR3 DNA reads TGCAGTGCTAGAATCCGGGCCAGCGTAGGCGATGAGCAGTTCTTC. It translates to CSARIRASVGDEQFF. The gene calls are TRBV20-1 and TRBJ2-1; D not certain. The CDR3 runs to 15 residues. Germline-derived CDR1 and CDR2 are DFQATT and SNEGSKA (reference sequence). V lost 2 bases to trimming and J lost 8 bases, with 19 bases between them.

This rearrangement joins TRBV7-2 to TRBJ2-2; the D gene is possibly TRBD2 (6 bases). V dropped 5 bases and J dropped 3 bases, with 19 bases sitting between them. CDR1 SGHTA and CDR2 FQGNSA come from the germline V gene. There are 17 residues in the CDR3. As DNA, the CDR3 is TGTGCCAGCAGCCTAAGGCCGGAGGGACTGGACACCGGGGAGCTGTTTTTT. Its protein is CASSLRPEGLDTGELFF.

This clonotype was observed a few times. The chain couples TRBV4-2 to TRBJ1-2; D is unclear. V shed 0 bases and J shed 3 bases, with 5 bases lying between them. This CDR3 contains 13 residues. Germline values: CDR1 LGHNA, CDR2 YNFKEQ. The CDR3 bases are TGTGCCAGCAGCCAAGAGGCCTACTATGGCTACACCTTC. It yields the protein CASSQEAYYGYTF.

This clonotype appeared a few times. The V call is TRBV5-1, the J call TRBJ2-1, with 11 nucleotides matching TRBD2. CDR3 length: 16 residues. The V gene end was trimmed by 4 bases and the J gene end by 4 bases; junction bases not matched to a gene: 7. Germline V gene sequence: CDR1 SGHRS, CDR2 YFSETQ. CDR3 in amino acids: CASSSRVAGGYNEQFF. The CDR3 DNA sequence: TGCGCCAGCAGCAGCCGCGTAGCGGGGGGGTACAATGAGCAGTTCTTC.

The table lists this clonotype with many counts. V usage is TRBV7-9 and J usage is TRBJ2-3; D might be TRBD1 (6 bases). The CDR3 runs to 14 residues. V was shortened by 11 bases and J by 0 bases, with 15 bases between the two germline ends. Germline lookup yields CDR1 SEHNR and CDR2 FQNEAQ (reference sequence). CDR3 amino acids: CAWGPRVSTDTQYF. CDR3 sequence (DNA): TGTGCCTGGGGGCCCAGGGTTAGCACAGATACGCAGTATTTT.

This clonotype was found a few times. The gene calls are TRBV7-9 and TRBJ2-3; D unclear. V was cut by 3 bases and J by 1 base, with 11 bases left in between. Germline V gene sequence: CDR1 SEHNR, CDR2 FQNEAQ (reference sequence). This CDR3 has 15 residues. CDR3 DNA: TGTGCCAGCAGCTTTGGTAGCTCACGCACAGATACGCAGTATTTT. This gives the protein CASSFGSSRTDTQYF.

This clonotype was found a few times. The chain has TRBV19 and TRBJ2-7; 10 nucleotides align to TRBD2. The CDR3 extends over 15 amino acids. Germline lookup yields CDR1 LNHDA and CDR2 SQIVND (reference sequence). Trimming at V came to 5 bases and at J to 0 bases, leaving 4 bases not matched to a gene. Here the CDR3 DNA reads TGTGCCAGTAGTCTAGGACTAGCGGCCTCCTACGAGCAGTACTTC. This gives the protein CASSLGLAASYEQYF.

The rearrangement joins TRBV6-6 to TRBJ2-7; possible D gene TRBD2, 5 bases. V was pared by 8 bases and J by 5 bases, with 10 bases between. The CDR3 contains 11 residues. The germline V gene encodes CDR1 MNHNY and CDR2 SVGAGI (reference sequence). In DNA, the CDR3 is TGTGCCAGCCTACGGGGAAACGAGCAGTACTTC. Its protein product is CASLRGNEQYF.

This chain joins TRBV11-2 and TRBJ2-3, with 9 nucleotides matching TRBD2. After removal of 0 bases from V and 2 bases from J, the junction contained 12 bases not matched to a gene. The CDR3 is 19 amino acids. Germline V gene data show CDR1 as SGHAT and CDR2 as FQNNGV. CDR3 protein: CASSLDGTRIAGDTDTQYF. CDR3 bases: TGTGCCAGCAGCTTAGACGGTACTCGAATAGCGGGGGACACAGATACGCAGTATTTT.

About this clonotype: A read error is possible here, since a much larger clone lies one base away. The rearrangement uses TRBV11-1 and TRBJ2-3, with unresolved D. The length of the CDR3 is 14 residues. Germline CDR1 SGHAT, CDR2 FQDESV (reference sequence). Trimming left V 8 bases short and J 5 bases short, with 17 bases between. In DNA form, the CDR3 reads TGTGCCAGCGGCGTATCCCCCGCGCTAGATACGCAGTATTTT. Protein: CASGVSPALDTQYF.

This sequence joins TRBV5-1 and TRBJ1-3, with D possibly TRBD1 on 5 matching bases. This CDR3 has 15 residues. V was shortened by 3 bases and J by 2 bases, with 12 bases between the two germline ends. Germline-derived CDR1 and CDR2 are SGHRS and YFSETQ. In DNA form, the CDR3 reads TGCGCCAGCAGCTGGGAAGGACAAACTGGAAACACCATATATTTT. Translation gives CASSWEGQTGNTIYF.

The chain is built from TRBV10-3 and TRBJ2-1; possibly TRBD1 or TRBD2 for D (5 bases each). V was cut by 6 bases and J by 8 bases, with 20 bases left in between. Germline lookup yields CDR1 ENHRY and CDR2 SYGVKD. The CDR3 consists of 15 residues. CDR3 nucleotide sequence: TGTGCCATCAGGCAGACAGTATCCGAGGGTGATGAGCAGTTCTTC. It translates to CAIRQTVSEGDEQFF.

This clonotype was counted between two and nine times. The rearrangement uses TRBV12-3 or TRBV12-4 and TRBJ1-1, with a tentative D call TRBD1 (6 bases). CDR3 length equals 18 residues. The V and J ends lost 4 bases and 3 bases respectively, with 24 bases between them. CDR3 sequence reads: CASSSTGHWGRLDTEAFF. The DNA for the CDR3 is TGTGCCAGCAGTTCTACAGGGCATTGGGGGAGATTGGACACTGAAGCTTTCTTT.